This section outlines one T cell receptor (beta chain) sequence together with its context. What it binds is unknown. This sample was taken from a study of shared clonotypes between healthy human individuals. Here immunoSEQ multiplex PCR was the method, and the copy in TCRdb shows in-frame clones only, minus some. The sample lists 600,000 to 700,000 clones, roughly 72% occurring once. Whole-study results and caveats: Among donors, the sharing of clonotypes was expected to be influenced by sequencing depth.

The sequencing input was memory CD4+ T cells sorted from blood. As to subset: CD45RA-negative fraction. This TCR was sampled from a woman aged 30 to 39 in good health.

The CDR3 reads CASSHIADANTGELFF. The CDR3 nucleotides are TGTGCCAGCAGCCATATAGCGGACGCGAACACCGGGGAGCTGTTTTTT. The chain joins TRBV7-8 to TRBJ2-2, with a weak D call TRBD2 (6 bases). There are 16 residues in the CDR3. V was cut by 5 bases and J by 0 bases, with 13 bases left in between. The germline V gene encodes CDR1 SGHVS and CDR2 FQNEAQ.